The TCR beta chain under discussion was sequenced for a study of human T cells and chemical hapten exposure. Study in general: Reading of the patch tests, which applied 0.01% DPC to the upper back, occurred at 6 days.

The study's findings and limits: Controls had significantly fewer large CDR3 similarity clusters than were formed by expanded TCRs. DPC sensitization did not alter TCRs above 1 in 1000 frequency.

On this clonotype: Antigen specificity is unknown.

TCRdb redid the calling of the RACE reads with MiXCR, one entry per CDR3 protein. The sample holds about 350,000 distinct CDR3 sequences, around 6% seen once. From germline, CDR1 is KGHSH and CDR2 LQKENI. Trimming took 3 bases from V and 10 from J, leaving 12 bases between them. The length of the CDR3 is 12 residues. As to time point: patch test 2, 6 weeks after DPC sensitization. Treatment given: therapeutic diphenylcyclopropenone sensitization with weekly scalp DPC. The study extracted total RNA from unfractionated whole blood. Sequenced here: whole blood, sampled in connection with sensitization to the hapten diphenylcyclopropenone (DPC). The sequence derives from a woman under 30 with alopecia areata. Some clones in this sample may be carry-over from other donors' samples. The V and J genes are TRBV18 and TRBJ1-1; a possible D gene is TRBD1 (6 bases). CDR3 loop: CASSPQQGIAFF. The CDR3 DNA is TGTGCCAGCTCACCCCAACAGGGTATAGCTTTCTTT.